These 6 T cell receptor beta chains came from one sample sequenced in a study of control samples from healthy donors and cancer patients. Data came from immunoSEQ multiplex PCR; TCRdb stores just in-frame clones and leaves some out. Of 100,000 to 150,000 clones in the sample, approximately 92% were seen once. Sequencing used PBMCs. The receptors originated from a man at least 80 years old with head and neck cancer.

The chain combines TRBV7-9 with TRBJ2-2; D is undetermined. The V end lost 8 bases, the J end lost 8 bases, and 12 bases lay between the germline ends. The CDR3 is made up of 12 amino acids. Germline V CDR1 and CDR2: SEHNR, FQNEAQ (reference sequence). Here the CDR3 DNA reads TGTGCCAGCGTCCCCCCCGGGGGGGAGCTGTTTTTT. Protein product: CASVPPGGELFF. Using reference TRBV7-9 and TRBJ2-2 for the parts outside the CDR3, the full variable domain is DTGVSQNPRHKITKRGQNVTFRCDPISEHNRLYWYRQTLGQGPEFLTYFQNEAQLEKSRLLSDRFSAERPKGSFSTLEIQRTEQGDSAMYLCASVPPGGELFFGEGSRLTVL.

The chain combines TRBV15 with TRBJ2-4; D perhaps matches TRBD1 (5 bases). The germline gives CDR1 LNHNV, CDR2 YYDKDF (reference sequence). Trimming stripped 5 bases from V and 0 bases from J, with 8 bases between. The CDR3 extends over 14 amino acids. The CDR3 protein is CATSQGLAKNIQYF. CDR3 in DNA: TGTGCCACCAGCCAGGGTCTAGCCAAAAACATTCAGTACTTC.

The chain carries TRBV5-6 and TRBJ2-7; D not resolved. Trimming removed 0 bases from V and 1 base from J, with 11 bases in between. The CDR3 has 15 residues. Germline-derived CDR1 and CDR2 are SGHDT and YYEEEE. The CDR3 spells CASSLVGRQSYEQYF. The DNA for the CDR3 is TGTGCCAGCAGCTTGGTCGGCAGGCAATCCTACGAGCAGTACTTC.

V usage is TRBV24-1 and J usage is TRBJ1-1; D uncertain. The V gene lost 9 bases and the J gene lost 1 base, with 5 bases spanning the gap. CDR1 and CDR2 (germline): KGHDR, SFDVKD. The CDR3 runs 11 residues. CDR3 coding DNA: TGTGCCACCCGGGGGAACACTGAAGCTTTCTTT. It specifies CATRGNTEAFF.

The chain has TRBV5-4 and TRBJ2-5; 12 bases match TRBD2. Trimming cost V 4 bases and J 4 bases; bases outside gene matches: 8. Germline CDR1 reads SGHNT; CDR2 reads YYREEE (reference sequence). CDR3 size: 16 residues. CDR3 sequence reads: CASSGRLAGVGETQYF. Written as DNA, the CDR3 is TGTGCCAGCAGCGGGAGACTAGCGGGAGTTGGAGAGACCCAGTACTTC.

The J gene is TRBJ1-6, the V gene TRBV6-2 or TRBV6-3; TRBD1 matches 7 bases. Germline CDR1 and CDR2: MNHEY and SVGEGT. This CDR3 is built from 14 residues. V shed 5 bases and J 8 bases; nucleotides not matched to a gene: 6. CDR3 loop: CASSLRQGDSPLHF. CDR3 coding DNA: TGTGCCAGCAGTCTCAGACAGGGAGATTCACCCCTCCACTTT.